This T cell receptor (beta chain) originates from a study of blood T cell repertoires in COVID-19. About the study: COVID-19 samples from acute and convalescent phases originated in the United States, Italy and Spain. Sources were T cells, B-cell-depleted T cells, or PBMCs; the material itself was cDNA or gDNA.

As originally analysed: It was from reference gene primer amplification that nucleated cell counts were estimated. TCRdb's table, derived via immunoSEQ multiplex PCR, lists solely in-frame clones and lacks some. The V and J calls and clone size were taken over from that table, and D and trimming were inferred from the DNA. This sample carries about 150,000 clones, about 89% of them seen once, and the ten largest clones take less than 45%. Germline-derived CDR1 and CDR2 are SGHRS and YFSETQ. Between the trimmed V and J ends, which lost 0 bases and 1 base, there was a span of 7 bases. The CDR3 has 14 residues.

The rearrangement links TRBV5-1 to TRBJ2-5, with D possibly TRBD1 on 5 matching bases. Sequencing was carried out using peripheral blood. This TCR derives from a man in his forties or fifties who had recovered from COVID-19. CDR3: CASSLGQPQETQYF. DNA for the CDR3: TGCGCCAGCAGCTTGGGACAGCCCCAAGAGACCCAGTACTTC.